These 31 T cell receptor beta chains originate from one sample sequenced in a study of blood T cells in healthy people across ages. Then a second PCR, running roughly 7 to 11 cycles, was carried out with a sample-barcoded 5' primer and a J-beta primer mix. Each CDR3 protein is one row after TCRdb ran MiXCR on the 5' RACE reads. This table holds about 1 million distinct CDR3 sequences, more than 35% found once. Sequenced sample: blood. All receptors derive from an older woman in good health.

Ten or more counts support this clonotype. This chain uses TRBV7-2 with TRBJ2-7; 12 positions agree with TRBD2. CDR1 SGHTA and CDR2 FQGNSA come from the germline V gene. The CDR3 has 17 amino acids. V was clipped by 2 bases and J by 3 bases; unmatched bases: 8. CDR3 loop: CASSLMASGRDGYEQYF. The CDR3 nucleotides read TGTGCCAGCAGCTTAATGGCTAGCGGGAGGGATGGCTACGAGCAGTACTTC.

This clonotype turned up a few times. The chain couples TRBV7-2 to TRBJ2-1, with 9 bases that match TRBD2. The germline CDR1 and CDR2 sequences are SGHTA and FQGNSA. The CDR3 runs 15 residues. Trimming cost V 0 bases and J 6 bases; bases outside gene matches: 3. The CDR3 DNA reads TGTGCCAGCAGCTTAGCTAGCGGGAGTTGCAATGAGCAGTTCTTC. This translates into CASSLASGSCNEQFF.

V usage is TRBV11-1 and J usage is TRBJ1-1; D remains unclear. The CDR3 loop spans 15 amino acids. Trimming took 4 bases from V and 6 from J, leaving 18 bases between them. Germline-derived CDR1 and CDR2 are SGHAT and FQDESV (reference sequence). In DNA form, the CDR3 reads TGTGCCAGCAGCTCCCAAGTTAGTAATTTCGCTGAAGCTTTCTTT. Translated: CASSSQVSNFAEAFF. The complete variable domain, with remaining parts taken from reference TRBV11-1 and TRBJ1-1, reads EAEVAQSPRYKITEKSQAVAFWCDPISGHATLYWYRQILGQGPELLVQFQDESVVDDSQLPKDRFSAERLKGVDSTLKIQPAELGDSAMYLCASSSQVSNFAEAFFGQGTRLTVV.

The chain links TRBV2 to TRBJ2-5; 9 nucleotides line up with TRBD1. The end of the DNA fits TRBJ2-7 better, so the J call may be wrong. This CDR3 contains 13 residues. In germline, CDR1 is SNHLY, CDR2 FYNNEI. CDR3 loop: CASGGQGTYEQYF. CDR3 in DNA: TGTGCCAGCGGGGGACAGGGTACCTACGAGCAGTACTTC.

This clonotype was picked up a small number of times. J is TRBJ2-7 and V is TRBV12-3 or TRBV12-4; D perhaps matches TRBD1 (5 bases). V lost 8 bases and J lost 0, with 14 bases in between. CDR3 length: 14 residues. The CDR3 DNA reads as TGTGCCAGCCTCTTAGGTAGGGGCTCCTACGAGCAGTACTTC. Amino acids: CASLLGRGSYEQYF.

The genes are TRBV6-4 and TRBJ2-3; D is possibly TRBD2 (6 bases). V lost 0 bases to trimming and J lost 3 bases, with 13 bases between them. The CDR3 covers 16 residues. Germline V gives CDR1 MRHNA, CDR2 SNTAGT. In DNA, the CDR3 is TGTGCCAGCAGTGACTCGGCGGGCGGGGTGACAGATACGCAGTATTTT. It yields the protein CASSDSAGGVTDTQYF.

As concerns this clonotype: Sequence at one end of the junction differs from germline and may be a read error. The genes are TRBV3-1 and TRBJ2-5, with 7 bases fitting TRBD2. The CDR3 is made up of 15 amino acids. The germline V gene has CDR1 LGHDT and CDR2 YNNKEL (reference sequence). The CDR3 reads CASSQDGRVASEQYF. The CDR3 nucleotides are TGTGCCAGCAGCCAAGATGGGAGGGTAGCCTCCGAGCAGTACTTT.

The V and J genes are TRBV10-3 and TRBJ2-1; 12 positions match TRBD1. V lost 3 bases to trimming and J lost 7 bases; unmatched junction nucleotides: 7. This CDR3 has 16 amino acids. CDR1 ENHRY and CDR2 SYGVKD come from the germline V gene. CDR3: CAISETGDRGLNEQFF. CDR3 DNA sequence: TGTGCCATCAGTGAAACTGGGGACAGGGGGCTTAATGAGCAGTTCTTC.

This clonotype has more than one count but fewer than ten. The CDR3 spells CASSSRDRGRVGQETQYF. For the CDR3, the DNA is TGTGCCAGCAGTAGCCGGGACAGGGGGCGCGTGGGCCAAGAGACCCAGTACTTC. The chain uses TRBV6-1 and TRBJ2-5, with TRBD1 identical over 12 bases. The CDR3 runs 18 residues. Trimming took 5 bases from V and 1 from J; bases not matched to a gene: 11. From germline, CDR1 is MNHNS and CDR2 SASEGT.

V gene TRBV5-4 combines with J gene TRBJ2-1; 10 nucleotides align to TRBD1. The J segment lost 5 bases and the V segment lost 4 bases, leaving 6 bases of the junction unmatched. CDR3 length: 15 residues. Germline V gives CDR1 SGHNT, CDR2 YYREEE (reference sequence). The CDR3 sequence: CASSGWDRGNNEQFF. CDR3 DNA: TGTGCCAGCAGCGGATGGGACAGGGGTAACAATGAGCAGTTCTTC.

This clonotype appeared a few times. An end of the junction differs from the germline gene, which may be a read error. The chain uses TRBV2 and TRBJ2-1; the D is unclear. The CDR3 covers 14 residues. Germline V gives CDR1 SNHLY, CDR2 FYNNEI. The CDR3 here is CASGDGLLYNEQFF. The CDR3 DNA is TGTGCCAGCGGTGATGGGTTGCTATACAATGAGCAGTTCTTC.

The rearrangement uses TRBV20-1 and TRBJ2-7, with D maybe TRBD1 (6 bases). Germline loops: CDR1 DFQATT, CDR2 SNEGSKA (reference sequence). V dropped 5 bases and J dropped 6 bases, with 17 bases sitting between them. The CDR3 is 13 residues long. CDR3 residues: CSAERQVNGEQYF. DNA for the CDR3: TGCAGTGCTGAGAGACAGGTTAACGGCGAGCAGTACTTC.

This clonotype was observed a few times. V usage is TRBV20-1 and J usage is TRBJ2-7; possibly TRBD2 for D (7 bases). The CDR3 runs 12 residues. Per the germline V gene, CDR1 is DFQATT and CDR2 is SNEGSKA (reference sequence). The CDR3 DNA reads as TGCAGAGGGGGGGGATTATCCTACGAGCAGTACTTC. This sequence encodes CRGGGLSYEQYF.

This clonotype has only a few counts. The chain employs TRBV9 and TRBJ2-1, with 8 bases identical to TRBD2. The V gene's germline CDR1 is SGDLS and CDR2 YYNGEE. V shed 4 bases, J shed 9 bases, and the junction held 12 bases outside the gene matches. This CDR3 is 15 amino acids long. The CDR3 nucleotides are TGTGCCAGCAGCCCCCTACCGGGACTAGATGGTGAGCAGTTCTTC. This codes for CASSPLPGLDGEQFF.

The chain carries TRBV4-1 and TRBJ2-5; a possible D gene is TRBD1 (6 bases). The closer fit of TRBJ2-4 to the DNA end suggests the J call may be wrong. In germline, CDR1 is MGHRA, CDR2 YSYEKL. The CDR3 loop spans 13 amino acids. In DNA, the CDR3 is TGCGCCAGCAGCCAAGGACAGGAGGACATTCAGTACTTC. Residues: CASSQGQEDIQYF.

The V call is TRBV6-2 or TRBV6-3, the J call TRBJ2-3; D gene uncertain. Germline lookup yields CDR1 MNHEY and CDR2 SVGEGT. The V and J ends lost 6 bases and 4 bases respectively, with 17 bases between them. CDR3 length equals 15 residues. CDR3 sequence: CASRPPLVRADTQYF. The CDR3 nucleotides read TGTGCCAGCAGACCCCCTCTAGTAAGGGCAGATACGCAGTATTTT.

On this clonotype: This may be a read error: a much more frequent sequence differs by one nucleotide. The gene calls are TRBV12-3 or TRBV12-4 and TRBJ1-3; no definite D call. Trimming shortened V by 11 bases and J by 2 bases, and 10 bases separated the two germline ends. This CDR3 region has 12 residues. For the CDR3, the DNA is TGTGCCGGCATTTACCCTGGAAACACCATATATTTT. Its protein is CAGIYPGNTIYF.

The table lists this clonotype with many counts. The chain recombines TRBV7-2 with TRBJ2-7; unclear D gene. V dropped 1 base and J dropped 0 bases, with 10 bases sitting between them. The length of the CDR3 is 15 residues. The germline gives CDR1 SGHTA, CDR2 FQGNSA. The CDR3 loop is CASSLEGGFSYEQYF. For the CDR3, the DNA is TGTGCCAGCAGCTTAGAAGGCGGATTCTCCTACGAGCAGTACTTC.

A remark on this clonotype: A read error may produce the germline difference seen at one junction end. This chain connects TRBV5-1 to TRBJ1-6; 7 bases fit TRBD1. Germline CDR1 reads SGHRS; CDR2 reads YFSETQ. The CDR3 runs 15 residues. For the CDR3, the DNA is TGCGCCGGCAGCGCTGGGACAGCCGATAATTCACCCCTCCACTTT. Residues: CAGSAGTADNSPLHF.

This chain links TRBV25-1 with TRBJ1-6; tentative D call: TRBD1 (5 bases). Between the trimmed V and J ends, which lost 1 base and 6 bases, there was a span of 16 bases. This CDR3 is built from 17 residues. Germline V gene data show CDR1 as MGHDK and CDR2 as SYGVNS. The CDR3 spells CASSEWDLRRGNSPLHF. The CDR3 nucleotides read TGTGCCAGCAGTGAATGGGACCTCCGGAGAGGTAATTCACCCCTCCACTTT.

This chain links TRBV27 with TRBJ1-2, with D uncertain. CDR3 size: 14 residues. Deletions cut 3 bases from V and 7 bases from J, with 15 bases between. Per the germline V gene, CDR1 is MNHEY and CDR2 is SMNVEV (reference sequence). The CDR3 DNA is TGTGCCAGCAGTTTCACGGGCCAAACTAGTGGCTACACCTTC. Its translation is CASSFTGQTSGYTF.

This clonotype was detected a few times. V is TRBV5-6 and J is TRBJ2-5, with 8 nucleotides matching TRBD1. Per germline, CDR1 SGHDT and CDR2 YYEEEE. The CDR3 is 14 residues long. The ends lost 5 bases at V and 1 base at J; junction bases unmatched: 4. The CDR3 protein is CASRPTGVQETQYF. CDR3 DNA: TGTGCCAGCAGACCGACAGGGGTCCAAGAGACCCAGTACTTC.

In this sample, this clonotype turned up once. CDR3 residues: CATSDDRDGGYTF. The CDR3 bases are TGTGCCACCAGTGATGACCGGGACGGGGGCTACACCTTC. This sequence joins TRBV24-1 and TRBJ1-2, with TRBD1 as a possible D gene (5 bases). The length of the CDR3 is 13 residues. Germline-derived CDR1 and CDR2 are KGHDR and SFDVKD. V gave up 3 bases and J gave up 8 bases, with 12 bases separating them.

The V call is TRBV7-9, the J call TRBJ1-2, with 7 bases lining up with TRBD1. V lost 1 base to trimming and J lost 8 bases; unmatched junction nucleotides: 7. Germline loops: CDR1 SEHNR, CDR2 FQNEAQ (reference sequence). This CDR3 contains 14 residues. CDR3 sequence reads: CASSLGDRVGGYTF. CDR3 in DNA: TGTGCCAGCAGCTTAGGTGACAGGGTTGGAGGCTACACCTTC.

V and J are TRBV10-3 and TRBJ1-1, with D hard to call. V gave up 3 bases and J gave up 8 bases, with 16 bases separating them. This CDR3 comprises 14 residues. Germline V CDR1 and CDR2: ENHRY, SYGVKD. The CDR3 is CAISEGRTGEEAFF. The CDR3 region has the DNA TGTGCCATCAGTGAAGGACGGACGGGAGAAGAAGCTTTCTTT.

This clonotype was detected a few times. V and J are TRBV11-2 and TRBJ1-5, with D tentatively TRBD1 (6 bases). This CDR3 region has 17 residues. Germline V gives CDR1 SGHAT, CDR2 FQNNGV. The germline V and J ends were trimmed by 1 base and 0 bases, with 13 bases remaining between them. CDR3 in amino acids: CASSLGTQGGSNQPQHF. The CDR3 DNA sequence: TGTGCCAGCAGCTTAGGTACTCAAGGGGGTAGCAATCAGCCCCAGCATTTT.

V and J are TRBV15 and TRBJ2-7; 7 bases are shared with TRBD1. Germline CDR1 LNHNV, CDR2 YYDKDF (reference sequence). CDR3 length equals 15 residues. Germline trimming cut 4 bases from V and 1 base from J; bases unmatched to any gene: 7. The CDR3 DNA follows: TGTGCCACCAGCATCTTACAGGGGCCTTCCTACGAGCAGTACTTC. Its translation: CATSILQGPSYEQYF.

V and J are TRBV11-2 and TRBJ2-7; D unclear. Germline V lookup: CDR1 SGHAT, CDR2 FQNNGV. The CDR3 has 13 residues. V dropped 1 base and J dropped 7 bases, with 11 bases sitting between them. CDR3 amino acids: CASSLGSYNEQYF. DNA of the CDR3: TGTGCCAGCAGCTTAGGCAGTTACAATGAGCAGTACTTC.

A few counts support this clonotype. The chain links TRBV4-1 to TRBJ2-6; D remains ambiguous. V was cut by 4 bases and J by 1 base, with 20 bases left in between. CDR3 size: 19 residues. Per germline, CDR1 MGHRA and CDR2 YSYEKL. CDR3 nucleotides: TGCGCCAGCAGCCCCCTCGGTCCAGAGAGGAAGTCTGGGGCCAACGTCCTGACTTTC. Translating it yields CASSPLGPERKSGANVLTF.

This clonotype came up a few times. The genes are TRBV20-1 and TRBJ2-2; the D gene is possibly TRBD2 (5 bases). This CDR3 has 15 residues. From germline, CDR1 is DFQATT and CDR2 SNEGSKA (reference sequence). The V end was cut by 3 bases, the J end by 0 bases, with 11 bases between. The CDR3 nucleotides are TGCAGTGCTAGGACTACTAATACGAACACCGGGGAGCTGTTTTTT. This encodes CSARTTNTNTGELFF.

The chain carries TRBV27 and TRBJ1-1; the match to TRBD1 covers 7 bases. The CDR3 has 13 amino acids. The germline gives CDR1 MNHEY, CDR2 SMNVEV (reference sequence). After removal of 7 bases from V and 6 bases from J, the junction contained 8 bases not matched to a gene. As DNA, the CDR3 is TGTGCCAGCACGAACAGGGGAAGGTCTGAAGCTTTCTTT. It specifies CASTNRGRSEAFF.